A single sample is the source of the 22 T cell receptor beta chains below, sequenced in a study of PD-1 blockade in classical Hodgkin lymphoma. This table comes from immunoSEQ multiplex PCR, and its TCRdb copy is limited to in-frame clones, with some not included. The table shows tens of thousands of clones, with just over 90% occurring only once. In every patient, relapse followed autologous stem cell transplantation, while exposure to brentuximab vedotin differed. The sequencing here drew on peripheral blood mononuclear cells (PBMCs), taken at baseline. These receptors all stem from a human donor with classical Hodgkin lymphoma.

The rearrangement uses TRBV4-3 and TRBJ2-6, with 9 bases aligning to TRBD2. This CDR3 has 19 residues. The V gene's germline CDR1 is LGHNA and CDR2 YSLEER. V lost 0 bases, J lost 1 base, and 7 bases stayed unmatched. CDR3 sequence: CASSQEVAGVPSGANVLTF. For the CDR3, the DNA is TGCGCCAGCAGCCAAGAGGTAGCGGGAGTCCCATCTGGGGCCAACGTCCTGACTTTC.

The chain employs TRBV5-1 and TRBJ2-3, with 9 bases identical to TRBD2. In germline, CDR1 is SGHRS, CDR2 YFSETQ. The CDR3 totals 15 residues. V lost 6 bases and J lost 4; bases outside the gene matches: 9. CDR3 in amino acids: CASTVAGERADTQYF. As DNA, the CDR3 is TGCGCCAGCACGGTAGCGGGGGAAAGGGCAGATACGCAGTATTTT. Drawing the rest from reference TRBV5-1 and TRBJ2-3, the complete variable domain is KAGVTQTPRYLIKTRGQQVTLSCSPISGHRSVSWYQQTPGQGLQFLFEYFSETQRNKGNFPGRFSGRQFSNSRSEMNVSTLELGDSALYLCASTVAGERADTQYFGPGTRLTVL.

This clone was counted a few times. The chain links TRBV4-2 to TRBJ2-1; 11 nucleotides agree with TRBD2. V trimming: 4 bases; J trimming: 6 bases; junction bases outside the gene matches: 11. Germline loops: CDR1 LGHNA, CDR2 YNFKEQ. The CDR3 has 17 residues. The CDR3 region has the DNA TGTGCCAGCAGCCCCGCGCGACCGGGACTAGCGGTCAATGAGCAGTTCTTC. It translates to CASSPARPGLAVNEQFF.

This chain joins TRBV19 and TRBJ1-2; no clear D. The CDR3 consists of 13 residues. CDR1 and CDR2 from the germline V gene are LNHDA and SQIVND (reference sequence). V was pared by 2 bases and J by 2 bases, with 6 bases between. DNA for the CDR3: TGTGCCAGTAGTATAAGCCTAAACTATGGCTACACCTTC. Translating it yields CASSISLNYGYTF.

This clone appeared once. The chain is built from TRBV9 and TRBJ2-3; TRBD2 matches at 8 bases. Germline V gene data show CDR1 as SGDLS and CDR2 as YYNGEE. The CDR3 consists of 15 residues. V lost 2 bases, J lost 6 bases, and 8 bases stayed unmatched. CDR3 nucleotide sequence: TGTGCCAGCAGCGTGGGACTAGGGGGGTGGGATACGCAGTATTTT. This codes for CASSVGLGGWDTQYF.

This chain connects TRBV7-3 to TRBJ2-5, with 8 bases identical to TRBD2. Germline CDR1 and CDR2: SGHTA and FQGTGA. CDR3 length: 18 residues. The J segment lost 2 bases and the V segment lost 1 base, leaving 12 bases of the junction unmatched. The chain's CDR3 is CASSLRGPPAGAQETQYF. CDR3 DNA: TGTGCCAGCAGCTTAAGGGGGCCACCAGCGGGGGCACAAGAGACCCAGTACTTC.

This chain uses TRBV6-5 with TRBJ1-4; 7 bases map to TRBD1. CDR3 length equals 11 residues. Unmatched junction bases numbered 7, after V lost 5 bases and J lost 16 bases. Germline assignment: CDR1 MNHEY and CDR2 SVGAGI. CDR3 in amino acids: CASSEGQDPFF. The CDR3 nucleotides read TGTGCCAGCAGTGAAGGACAGGATCCGTTTTTT.

The chain employs TRBV5-1 and TRBJ2-5; perhaps TRBD2 as D (5 bases). Trimming left V 2 bases short and J 4 bases short, with 6 bases between. Germline V gene sequence: CDR1 SGHRS, CDR2 YFSETQ. The CDR3 covers 12 residues. The CDR3 coding sequence is TGCGCCAGCAGCTTAGAGGGAGAGACCCAGTACTTC. Its translation is CASSLEGETQYF.

The chain recombines TRBV30 with TRBJ2-7; D might be TRBD1 (5 bases). The CDR3 runs 16 residues. Germline values: CDR1 GTSNPN, CDR2 SVGIG (reference sequence). The V end lost 2 bases, the J end lost 3 bases, and 20 bases lay between the germline ends. CDR3 residues: CAWSSRSRAWGYEQYF. The CDR3 region has the DNA TGTGCCTGGAGTTCTCGTAGCAGGGCCTGGGGCTACGAGCAGTACTTC.

The chain employs TRBV9 and TRBJ2-3; TRBD1 matches at 9 bases. The CDR3 is 16 amino acids. V lost 2 bases to trimming and J lost 4 bases; unmatched junction nucleotides: 8. CDR1 is SGDLS and CDR2 is YYNGEE in the germline V gene. The CDR3: CASSVTGGVLPDTQYF. The CDR3 nucleotides are TGTGCCAGCAGCGTTACAGGGGGCGTCCTCCCAGATACGCAGTATTTT.

The chain combines TRBV7-3 with TRBJ2-3; 8 positions match TRBD2. J lost 2 bases, V lost 2 bases, and 15 bases had no gene match. This CDR3 is built from 19 residues. Germline-derived CDR1 and CDR2 are SGHTA and FQGTGA. The CDR3 DNA sequence: TGTGCCAGCAGCTTATCAACCGTCACTAGCGGCGCCCCCACAGATACGCAGTATTTT. Its protein product is CASSLSTVTSGAPTDTQYF.

The chain carries TRBV5-1 and TRBJ2-3, with D perhaps matching TRBD1 (5 bases). Looked up from germline, CDR1 is SGHRS and CDR2 is YFSETQ. V lost 2 bases and J lost 4, with 14 bases in between. The CDR3 sequence is 15 residues long. The CDR3 bases are TGCGCCAGCAGCTTTCTTCCAGGGCTCCCAGATACGCAGTATTTT. It yields the protein CASSFLPGLPDTQYF.

J is TRBJ1-4 and V is TRBV5-6; D may be TRBD1 (5 bases). Germline lookup yields CDR1 SGHDT and CDR2 YYEEEE. There are 17 residues in the CDR3. V was clipped by 1 base and J by 4 bases, with 17 bases between them. The CDR3, as DNA: TGTGCCAGCAGCTTGAACCTTCCAAGGGGTCGTAATGAAAAACTGTTTTTT. This sequence encodes CASSLNLPRGRNEKLFF.

J is TRBJ2-5 and V is TRBV6-6; possible D gene TRBD1, 5 bases. This CDR3 comprises 12 residues. The V end was cut by 7 bases, the J end by 4 bases, with 10 bases between. The germline CDR1 and CDR2 sequences are MNHNY and SVGAGI (reference sequence). This CDR3 reads CASKSGRETQYF. DNA for the CDR3: TGTGCCAGCAAATCAGGGCGAGAGACCCAGTACTTC.

This chain connects TRBV27 to TRBJ1-5; tentative D call: TRBD1 (5 bases). The germline V gene encodes CDR1 MNHEY and CDR2 SMNVEV (reference sequence). V was shortened by 3 bases and J by 6 bases, with 15 bases between the two germline ends. The CDR3 spans 15 residues. CDR3 nucleotide sequence: TGTGCCAGCAGTTTTATGGCAGGGTACCGTCAGCCCCAGCATTTT. This translates into CASSFMAGYRQPQHF.

V usage is TRBV4-3 and J usage is TRBJ2-7; TRBD2 is a possible D gene (6 bases). Trimming cost V 0 bases and J 7 bases, with 16 bases left between them. CDR3 length: 15 residues. Germline loops: CDR1 LGHNA, CDR2 YSLEER. CDR3 residues: CASSQEYGGPPEQYF. CDR3 bases: TGCGCCAGCAGCCAAGAGTACGGGGGACCGCCGGAGCAGTACTTC.

A word on this clone: The CDR3 ends on some other residue instead of the conserved phenylalanine or tryptophan, so this is likely a read error. It is unclear where the CDR3 begins or ends on the DNA, so no DNA is shown, and the CDR3 is as TCRdb lists it. The V call is TRBV2, the J call TRBJ2-7; the table gives TRBD2 as D, unverified against the DNA. CDR1 and CDR2 (germline): SNHLY, FYNNEI. A total of 10 residues make up the CDR3, ends included. The CDR3 loop reads CANWESDWVI.

The chain couples TRBV10-3 to TRBJ2-1, with D maybe TRBD1 (6 bases). This CDR3 is built from 17 residues. Trimming took off 3 bases at V and 0 bases at J, with 15 bases between the two ends. Per the germline V gene, CDR1 is ENHRY and CDR2 is SYGVKD. CDR3 amino acids: CAISDYGGVRSYNEQFF. The DNA for the CDR3 is TGTGCCATCAGTGACTATGGGGGCGTACGCTCCTACAATGAGCAGTTCTTC.

J is TRBJ2-7 and V is TRBV13; 8 nucleotides match TRBD2. The CDR3 has 16 residues. Germline lookup yields CDR1 PRHDT and CDR2 FYEKMQ (reference sequence). With 3 bases clipped from V and 3 bases from J, the junction kept 10 bases outside the gene matches. In DNA, the CDR3 is TGTGCCAGCAGCTTGCGGGAGGAGGGGCGAAACTACGAGCAGTACTTC. Encoded protein: CASSLREEGRNYEQYF.

This sequence joins TRBV19 and TRBJ1-1; 10 nucleotides match TRBD1. V shed 5 bases, J shed 5 bases, and the junction held 14 bases outside the gene matches. CDR3 size: 17 residues. CDR1 LNHDA and CDR2 SQIVND come from the germline V gene (reference sequence). The CDR3 DNA sequence: TGTGCCAGTAGTCCCCAGACAGGGGGCAAACTTCGAACTGAAGCTTTCTTT. Its protein is CASSPQTGGKLRTEAFF.

The CDR3 nucleotides read TGTGCCAGCAACGCACTAGATTCGTGGGACACTGAAGCTTTCTTT. Residues: CASNALDSWDTEAFF. This chain uses TRBV11-2 with TRBJ1-1; D not resolved. The germline CDR1 and CDR2 sequences are SGHAT and FQNNGV. Trimming took 7 bases from V and 3 from J, leaving 18 bases between them. The CDR3 extends over 15 amino acids.

The chain couples TRBV19 to TRBJ2-7; 8 bases align to TRBD1. This CDR3 is 15 amino acids long. CDR1 is LNHDA and CDR2 is SQIVND in the germline V gene (reference sequence). Trimming at V came to 6 bases and at J to 0 bases, leaving 7 bases not matched to a gene. This chain's CDR3 is CASRPGQGSSYEQYF. CDR3 DNA sequence: TGTGCCAGTAGGCCCGGACAGGGATCCTCCTACGAGCAGTACTTC.